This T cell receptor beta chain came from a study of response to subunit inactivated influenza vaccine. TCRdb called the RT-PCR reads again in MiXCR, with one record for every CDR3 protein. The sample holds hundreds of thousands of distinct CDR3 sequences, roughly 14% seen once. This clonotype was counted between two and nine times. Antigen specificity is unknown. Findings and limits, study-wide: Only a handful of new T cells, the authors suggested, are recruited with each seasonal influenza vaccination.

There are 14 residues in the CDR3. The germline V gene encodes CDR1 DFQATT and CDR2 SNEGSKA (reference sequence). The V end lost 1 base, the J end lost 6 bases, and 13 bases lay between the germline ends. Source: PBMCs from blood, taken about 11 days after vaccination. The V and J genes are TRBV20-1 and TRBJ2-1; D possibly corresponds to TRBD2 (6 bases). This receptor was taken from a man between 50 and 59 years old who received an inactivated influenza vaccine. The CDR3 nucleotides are TGCAGTGCTAGAGTCGCGGGGTTCGGCAATGAGCAGTTCTTC. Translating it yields CSARVAGFGNEQFF.